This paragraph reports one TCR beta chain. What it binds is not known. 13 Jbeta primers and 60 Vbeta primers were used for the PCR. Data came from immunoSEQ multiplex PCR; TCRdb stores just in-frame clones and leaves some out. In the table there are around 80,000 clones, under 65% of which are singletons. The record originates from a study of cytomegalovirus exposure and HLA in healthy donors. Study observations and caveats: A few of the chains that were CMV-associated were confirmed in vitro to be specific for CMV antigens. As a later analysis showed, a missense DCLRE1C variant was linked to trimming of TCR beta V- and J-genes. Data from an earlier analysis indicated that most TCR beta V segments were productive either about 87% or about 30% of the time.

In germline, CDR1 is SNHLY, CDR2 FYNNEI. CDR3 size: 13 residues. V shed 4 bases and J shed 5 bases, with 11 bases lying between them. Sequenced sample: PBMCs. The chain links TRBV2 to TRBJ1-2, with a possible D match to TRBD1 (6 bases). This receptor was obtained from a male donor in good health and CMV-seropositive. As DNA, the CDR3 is TGTGCCAGCAGTGGTGGACAGATTTATGGCTACACCTTC. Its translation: CASSGGQIYGYTF.